One T cell receptor (beta chain) is described in this entry. Its target is unknown. The read is 3 residues too short to cover the CDR3 end, so that end is filled in from the germline J gene. Trimming left V 1 base short and J 0 bases short, with 10 bases between. CDR1 is GTSNPN and CDR2 is SVGIG in the germline V gene (reference sequence). This CDR3 has 15 residues. immunoSEQ multiplex PCR used an average of around 1,200 ng genomic DNA. Sequenced by immunoSEQ multiplex PCR; TCRdb stores in-frame clones only, minus some. Its listing shows roughly 22,000 clones. This record belongs to a study of T cells in women clearing cervical HPV infection. Study-level information: Donors had HPV16-related CIN3 or worse; 2 had invasive cancer.

The study's findings and limits: TRBV6-7 abundance was lower in cases than controls (roughly 0.12% versus 0.15%).

J is TRBJ1-3 and V is TRBV30; D is unresolved. This sequence was found in a woman between 18 and 69 years old with a cervical HPV16 infection that either progressed to CIN3+ or cleared (not recorded which). Sequenced material: blood buffy coat. CDR3 loop: CAWSASPGSGNTIYF. The DNA read from the CDR3 is TGTGCCTGGAGTGCGTCTCCCGGCTCTGGAAACACC.